This TCR beta chain is from a study of T cells in placental villitis. This was the immunoSEQ v4 assay. Assay used: immunoSEQ multiplex PCR; TCRdb lists only in-frame clones, some missing. The sample includes several thousand clones, 78% of them seen just once. V was shortened by 5 bases and J by 10 bases, with 11 bases between the two germline ends. The CDR3 is 11 amino acids. Germline loops: CDR1 SEHNR, CDR2 FQNEAQ (reference sequence). This clone was detected only a few times. Material for sequencing was placental tissue containing maternal and fetal cells. This sequence was found in a human patient with infectious villitis; the placental T cells may come from both mother and fetus. The chain has TRBV7-9 and TRBJ1-2; D gene unclear. CDR3 in amino acids: CASSLWGVYTF. The DNA for the CDR3 is TGTGCCAGCAGCCTGTGGGGAGTCTACACCTTC.